The rows below give T cell receptor beta chains drawn from one sample of a study of cytomegalovirus exposure and HLA in healthy donors. Assay: immunoSEQ multiplex PCR; the TCRdb copy retains only in-frame clones and omits some. The sample has some 120,000 clones; around 75% are singletons. Sequenced input: PBMCs. Receptor source: a woman in her fifties or sixties in good health and CMV-seropositive. CDR3s include the opening cysteine and the closing phenylalanine or tryptophan. The D gene is left open where the match is weak. A row's size may be missing; if present it is once, few, many or a size class.

j_call: TRBJ2-7; v_call: TRBV10-1; d_call: .; clone_size: few; cdr3_nt: TGCGCCACTCACAGGGAGCGTGACTACGAGCAGTACTTC; cdr3_aa: CATHRERDYEQYF
j_call: TRBJ1-2; v_call: TRBV10-3; d_call: TRBD1; clone_size: .; cdr3_nt: TGTGCCATCACTCGAACGGACAGGGACTATGGCTACACCTTC; cdr3_aa: CAITRTDRDYGYTF
j_call: TRBJ1-2; v_call: TRBV2; d_call: TRBD1; clone_size: .; cdr3_nt: TGTGCCAGCAGTCCACCGGGACAGGGGGCGAGAGGCTACACCTTC; cdr3_aa: CASSPPGQGARGYTF
j_call: TRBJ2-7; v_call: TRBV7-9; d_call: TRBD1; clone_size: few; cdr3_nt: TGTGCCAGCAGCTTGACAGGGGGCTCCTACGAGCAGTACTTC; cdr3_aa: CASSLTGGSYEQYF
j_call: TRBJ1-3; v_call: TRBV4-1; d_call: .; clone_size: .; cdr3_nt: TGCGCCAGCAGCCAAGGGACTGCATTCTCTGGAAACACCATATATTTT; cdr3_aa: CASSQGTAFSGNTIYF
j_call: TRBJ1-5; v_call: TRBV6-4; d_call: .; clone_size: once; cdr3_nt: TGTGCCAGACGGCGTGACAGAGGCAATCAGCCCCAGCATTTT; cdr3_aa: CARRRDRGNQPQHF
j_call: TRBJ1-2; v_call: TRBV15; d_call: TRBD1; clone_size: .; cdr3_nt: TGTGCCACCAGAGCTTCAGGGGGCCACTATGGCTACACCTTC; cdr3_aa: CATRASGGHYGYTF
j_call: TRBJ2-1; v_call: TRBV6-1; d_call: TRBD2; clone_size: .; cdr3_nt: TGTGCCAGCAGTGAAGAGGGTAGCGGGAACGGCGATGAGCAGTTCTTC; cdr3_aa: CASSEEGSGNGDEQFF
j_call: TRBJ2-4; v_call: TRBV2; d_call: TRBD1; clone_size: .; cdr3_nt: TGTGCCGGTTCGGACAGGGGAAACATTCAGTACTTC; cdr3_aa: CAGSDRGNIQYF
j_call: TRBJ1-6; v_call: TRBV30; d_call: .; clone_size: .; cdr3_nt: TGTGCCTGGGGGGCTTGGAGCTCCTATAATTCACCCCTCCACTTT; cdr3_aa: CAWGAWSSYNSPLHF
j_call: TRBJ2-3; v_call: TRBV7-8; d_call: TRBD1; clone_size: .; cdr3_nt: TGTGCCAGCAGCTTAATGGGACAGTCCACAGATACGCAGTATTTT; cdr3_aa: CASSLMGQSTDTQYF
j_call: TRBJ2-5; v_call: TRBV7-8; d_call: .; clone_size: .; cdr3_nt: TGTGCCAGCAGCTTTTCCACGGGGACATGGTTGGAGACCCAGTACTTC; cdr3_aa: CASSFSTGTWLETQYF
j_call: TRBJ2-7; v_call: TRBV10-1; d_call: .; clone_size: .; cdr3_nt: TGCGCCAGCAGCCCCGGACTCCTGAGCTCCTACGAGCAGTACTTC; cdr3_aa: CASSPGLLSSYEQYF
j_call: TRBJ2-7; v_call: TRBV5-5; d_call: TRBD1; clone_size: .; cdr3_nt: TGTGCCAGCAGCTTAAGGTCAGGGGGCCAGGCCTACGAGCAGTACTTC; cdr3_aa: CASSLRSGGQAYEQYF
j_call: TRBJ2-7; v_call: TRBV6-5; d_call: .; clone_size: .; cdr3_nt: TGTGCCAGCCGGGCGGGTTTTAACAGCCGCCCCTACTTC; cdr3_aa: CASRAGFNSRPYF
j_call: TRBJ1-4; v_call: TRBV19; d_call: .; clone_size: .; cdr3_nt: TGTGCCACAAGGTTGGGGGGTGCCGGTGAAAAACTGTTTTTT; cdr3_aa: CATRLGGAGEKLFF
j_call: TRBJ2-7; v_call: TRBV2; d_call: .; clone_size: once; cdr3_nt: TGTGCCAGCAGTGACCAGGGGCACTCCTACGAGCAGTACTTC; cdr3_aa: CASSDQGHSYEQYF
j_call: TRBJ1-5; v_call: TRBV18; d_call: TRBD1; clone_size: few; cdr3_nt: TGTGCCAGCTCACCACAGGACAGGGGAAATCAGCCCCAGCATTTT; cdr3_aa: CASSPQDRGNQPQHF
j_call: TRBJ2-5; v_call: TRBV4-3; d_call: TRBD2; clone_size: .; cdr3_nt: TGCGCCAGCAGCCAAGGAGGCGGGGGGGCAGAGACCCAGTACTTC; cdr3_aa: CASSQGGGGAETQYF
j_call: TRBJ2-7; v_call: TRBV6-5; d_call: .; clone_size: .; cdr3_nt: TGTGCCAGCAGTTACTCGCGGCAGGGTTCCTACGAGCAGTACTTC; cdr3_aa: CASSYSRQGSYEQYF
j_call: TRBJ2-5; v_call: TRBV5-1; d_call: .; clone_size: .; cdr3_nt: TGCGCCAGCAGCTTCTCCCCAGAGACCCAGTACTTC; cdr3_aa: CASSFSPETQYF
j_call: TRBJ1-3; v_call: TRBV7-9; d_call: .; clone_size: .; cdr3_nt: TGTGCCAGTGACAGCCTGGCGGGAAACACCATATATTTT; cdr3_aa: CASDSLAGNTIYF
j_call: TRBJ1-5; v_call: TRBV6-8; d_call: .; clone_size: .; cdr3_nt: TGTGCCAGCAGTAGGGGGGGGCTAAAGCGTCAGCCCCAGCATTTT; cdr3_aa: CASSRGGLKRQPQHF
j_call: TRBJ1-5; v_call: TRBV30; d_call: .; clone_size: few; cdr3_nt: TGTGCCTGGAGTGTCCAAGGGGGCAATCAGCCCCAGCATTTT; cdr3_aa: CAWSVQGGNQPQHF
j_call: TRBJ2-7; v_call: TRBV15; d_call: TRBD1; clone_size: .; cdr3_nt: TGTGCCACCAGCAGAGAGACAGGGGGAGCCTACGAGCAGTACTTC; cdr3_aa: CATSRETGGAYEQYF
j_call: TRBJ2-3; v_call: TRBV10-1; d_call: TRBD1; clone_size: .; cdr3_nt: TGCGCCAGTAGTGAGGGGACAGGGGGAATAGATACGCAGTATTTT; cdr3_aa: CASSEGTGGIDTQYF
j_call: TRBJ1-2; v_call: TRBV6-5; d_call: .; clone_size: .; cdr3_nt: TGTGCCAGCAGTTTCGCAGGGAACTATGGCTACACCTTC; cdr3_aa: CASSFAGNYGYTF
j_call: TRBJ2-4; v_call: TRBV19; d_call: TRBD1; clone_size: .; cdr3_nt: TGTGCCAGTAGTGCCCTGACAGGGCGGGACATTCAGTACTTC; cdr3_aa: CASSALTGRDIQYF
j_call: TRBJ2-3; v_call: TRBV6-4; d_call: .; clone_size: .; cdr3_nt: TGTGCCAGCAGGACCCCACGGCGCGGAGAAAGCACAGATACGCAGTATTTT; cdr3_aa: CASRTPRRGESTDTQYF
j_call: TRBJ2-7; v_call: TRBV6-6; d_call: TRBD1; clone_size: .; cdr3_nt: TGTGCCAGCAGCCACAGGGGCCTAATGACGGGCGAGCAGTACTTC; cdr3_aa: CASSHRGLMTGEQYF
j_call: TRBJ2-5; v_call: TRBV7-2; d_call: .; clone_size: .; cdr3_nt: TGTGCCAGCAGCTTACAGCTAGCGTTGCGAGAGACCCAGTACTTC; cdr3_aa: CASSLQLALRETQYF
j_call: TRBJ1-2; v_call: TRBV5-1; d_call: TRBD1; clone_size: .; cdr3_nt: TGCGCCAGCAGCCCGCGGACAGGGACCCCTAACTATGGCTACACCTTC; cdr3_aa: CASSPRTGTPNYGYTF
j_call: TRBJ1-5; v_call: TRBV11-2; d_call: TRBD1; clone_size: .; cdr3_nt: TGTGCCAGCAGCTTTCGGACAGGGAGCGGTCAGCCCCAGCATTTT; cdr3_aa: CASSFRTGSGQPQHF
j_call: TRBJ2-1; v_call: TRBV9; d_call: TRBD2; clone_size: .; cdr3_nt: TGTGCCAGCAGCGTAGGCGGGAGTAGTTCCTACAATGAGCAGTTCTTC; cdr3_aa: CASSVGGSSSYNEQFF
j_call: TRBJ2-1; v_call: TRBV7-6; d_call: .; clone_size: .; cdr3_nt: TGTGCCAGCAGCTCCAGCCGGACTTACAATGAGCAGTTCTTC; cdr3_aa: CASSSSRTYNEQFF
j_call: TRBJ1-1; v_call: TRBV7-2; d_call: TRBD1; clone_size: few; cdr3_nt: TGTGCCAGCAGCGCGGGACAGGGGAACACTGAAGCTTTCTTT; cdr3_aa: CASSAGQGNTEAFF
j_call: TRBJ1-2; v_call: TRBV15; d_call: TRBD1; clone_size: .; cdr3_nt: TGTGCCACCAGCAGAGATTGGTCAGGGGGCAACTATGGCTACACCTTC; cdr3_aa: CATSRDWSGGNYGYTF
j_call: TRBJ2-1; v_call: TRBV4-2; d_call: .; clone_size: .; cdr3_nt: TGTGCCAGCAGCCGCTCGGGGCGGGCGGGGAGCTCCTACAATGAGCAGTTCTTC; cdr3_aa: CASSRSGRAGSSYNEQFF
j_call: TRBJ2-2; v_call: TRBV5-1; d_call: .; clone_size: .; cdr3_nt: TGCGCCAGCAGCTTGGCCCGGGGTGGGGACTGGAACACCGGGGAGCTGTTTTTT; cdr3_aa: CASSLARGGDWNTGELFF
j_call: TRBJ1-5; v_call: TRBV30; d_call: .; clone_size: .; cdr3_nt: TGTGCCTGGACCCCTGGGGGGGGATCGGGTCAGCCCCAGCATTTT; cdr3_aa: CAWTPGGGSGQPQHF
j_call: TRBJ1-6; v_call: TRBV7-9; d_call: TRBD1; clone_size: .; cdr3_nt: TGTGCCAGCAGCTTGGGACAGGGCGGGAATTCACCCCTCCACTTT; cdr3_aa: CASSLGQGGNSPLHF
j_call: TRBJ2-5; v_call: TRBV5-1; d_call: .; clone_size: .; cdr3_nt: TGCGCCAGCAGCCCCTTAAACCAGGGGAATACCCAGTACTTC; cdr3_aa: CASSPLNQGNTQYF
j_call: TRBJ1-1; v_call: TRBV29-1; d_call: TRBD1; clone_size: .; cdr3_nt: TGCAGCGTCGTGAGACAGGGGAACACTGAAGCTTTCTTT; cdr3_aa: CSVVRQGNTEAFF
j_call: TRBJ2-2; v_call: TRBV7-3; d_call: .; clone_size: few; cdr3_nt: TGTGCCAGCAGCTTCCTCCGGAGCTCCGGGGAGCTGTTTTTT; cdr3_aa: CASSFLRSSGELFF
j_call: TRBJ2-2; v_call: TRBV7-2; d_call: .; clone_size: .; cdr3_nt: TGTGCCAGCAGCTTAAGGTTTGGCTGGGGGCGGAACACCGGGGAGCTGTTTTTT; cdr3_aa: CASSLRFGWGRNTGELFF
j_call: TRBJ1-4; v_call: TRBV25-1; d_call: .; clone_size: .; cdr3_nt: TGTGCCAGCAGTGATCCTCGGCAGGGTAATGAAAAACTGTTTTTT; cdr3_aa: CASSDPRQGNEKLFF
j_call: TRBJ2-7; v_call: TRBV6-7; d_call: TRBD2; clone_size: .; cdr3_nt: TGTGCCAGCAGTTACTCGCTAGCGGGGGTCTACGAGCAGTACTTC; cdr3_aa: CASSYSLAGVYEQYF
j_call: TRBJ2-5; v_call: TRBV19; d_call: TRBD1; clone_size: once; cdr3_nt: TGTGCCAGTAGCTCGGGACAGAAAGAGACCCAGTACTTC; cdr3_aa: CASSSGQKETQYF
j_call: TRBJ2-1; v_call: TRBV27; d_call: TRBD2; clone_size: .; cdr3_nt: TGTGCCAGCAGCCTCGGGGGGTCTTACAATGAGCAGTTCTTC; cdr3_aa: CASSLGGSYNEQFF
j_call: TRBJ2-5; v_call: TRBV4-2; d_call: TRBD2; clone_size: once; cdr3_nt: TGTGCCAGCAGCCTGAAGCGGGGTGAGGAGACCCAGTACTTC; cdr3_aa: CASSLKRGEETQYF
j_call: TRBJ1-3; v_call: TRBV4-2; d_call: TRBD1; clone_size: .; cdr3_nt: TGTGCCAGCAGCCAACAGGCCCGGGACAGGGGTTCAGGAAACACCATATATTTT; cdr3_aa: CASSQQARDRGSGNTIYF
j_call: TRBJ1-4; v_call: TRBV10-3; d_call: TRBD1; clone_size: .; cdr3_nt: TGTGCCACCCGACAGGGAGGTGAAAAACTGTTTTTT; cdr3_aa: CATRQGGEKLFF
j_call: TRBJ2-5; v_call: TRBV29-1; d_call: TRBD1; clone_size: .; cdr3_nt: TGCAGCGTTGAATTCTGGGACAGGGCCCCAGAGACCCAGTACTTC; cdr3_aa: CSVEFWDRAPETQYF
j_call: TRBJ1-5; v_call: TRBV19; d_call: .; clone_size: .; cdr3_nt: TGTGCCAGTACCCCTGCGGGCAATCAGCCCCAGCATTTT; cdr3_aa: CASTPAGNQPQHF
j_call: TRBJ2-3; v_call: TRBV29-1; d_call: .; clone_size: .; cdr3_nt: TGCAGCGTCCGATTTGCGACCGTACCGGGACACGGAAGAGCAACAGATACGCAGTATTTT; cdr3_aa: CSVRFATVPGHGRATDTQYF
j_call: TRBJ2-4; v_call: TRBV7-3; d_call: TRBD2; clone_size: .; cdr3_nt: TGTGCCAGCAGCGCAACGGCGGGGGACGACATTCAGTACTTC; cdr3_aa: CASSATAGDDIQYF
j_call: TRBJ1-2; v_call: TRBV7-9; d_call: TRBD1; clone_size: .; cdr3_nt: TGTGCCAGCAGCGAGGGACAGGGAAACTATGGCTACACCTTC; cdr3_aa: CASSEGQGNYGYTF
j_call: TRBJ2-7; v_call: TRBV25-1; d_call: .; clone_size: .; cdr3_nt: TGTGCCAGCCTCGAAAGGACACCTCCCTACGAGCAGTACTTC; cdr3_aa: CASLERTPPYEQYF
j_call: TRBJ2-4; v_call: TRBV5-1; d_call: .; clone_size: .; cdr3_nt: TGCGCCAGCAACGCCGGACTGAGCGTAGCCAAAAACATTCAGTACTTC; cdr3_aa: CASNAGLSVAKNIQYF